This entry concerns a single TCR beta chain. There are 14 residues in the CDR3. Trimming removed 1 base from V and 6 bases from J; junction bases left unmatched: 3. CDR1 is SGHNT, CDR2 YENEEA, per germline. This entry comes from a study of blood T cell repertoires in COVID-19. The Seattle patients joined while their infection was active and were tracked longitudinally afterward. Authors' analysis steps: Counts of nucleated cells, estimated from reference gene primer amplification, were obtained. Libraries were prepared by immunoSEQ multiplex PCR; TCRdb keeps only in-frame clonotypes and omits some of them. D and trimming come from the DNA, and the V and J calls and clone size come from that table. The data contain 100,000 to 150,000 clones, 81% of them seen just once; the ten biggest clones take up about 17%.

This sequence originates from a man between 25 and 39 years old with COVID-19, enrolled during active disease. The chain couples TRBV11-3 to TRBJ2-3; 8 bases are shared with TRBD2. The sequenced sample consisted of peripheral blood. The CDR3 nucleotides read TGTGCCAGCAGCTTAGTACTAGCGGACGATACGCAGTATTTT. This sequence encodes CASSLVLADDTQYF.